This TCR beta chain stems from a study of blood T cell repertoires in COVID-19. V was clipped by 6 bases and J by 1 base, with 15 bases between them. CDR3 length: 16 amino acids. Germline V lookup: CDR1 LNHDA, CDR2 SQIVND (reference sequence). Sequenced by immunoSEQ multiplex PCR; TCRdb stores in-frame clones only, minus some. Here the sample spans nearly 200,000 clones, around 82% being singletons. The sequence was obtained from a middle-aged man who had recovered from COVID-19. The sample comprised PBMCs or T cells enriched from blood (not recorded which). The chain links TRBV19 to TRBJ2-2; tentative D call: TRBD2 (6 bases). The CDR3 nucleotides read TGTGCCAGTAGCCTGCTCCTCGGGGGGAACACCGGGGAGCTGTTTTTT. Residues: CASSLLLGGNTGELFF.